This note documents a single T cell receptor (beta chain) sequence. Its antigen remains unidentified. Naive-designated CD8 cells lacked CD45RO, were positively enriched for CCR7, and omitted terminally differentiated effector memory CD45RA+ cells. The data are from a study of shared clonotypes between healthy human individuals. Trimming shortened V by 0 bases and J by 11 bases, and 19 bases separated the two germline ends. The CDR3 is 15 residues long. CDR1 and CDR2 from the germline V gene are LNHNV and YYDKDF (reference sequence). Deep-level assay runs were performed. Profiling relied on immunoSEQ multiplex PCR, and the TCRdb table lists in-frame clones only, not all of them. In the table there are about 2 million clones, about 95% of which are singletons. Study conclusions and caveats: Sampling included only blood; tissue repertoires likely differ. A generally larger estimated richness was seen in naive subsets than in memory subsets.

J is TRBJ1-1 and V is TRBV15; D gene ambiguous. The sequence was obtained from a man aged 18 to 35 in good health. The sample was naive CD8+ T cells sorted from blood. The CDR3 sequence is CATSRDGMAVSWAFF. CDR3 nucleotides: TGTGCCACCAGCAGAGATGGGATGGCGGTCAGTTGGGCTTTCTTT.